Below are 14 T cell receptor beta chains sequenced from a single sample in a study of CD8 T cells in Susac syndrome. A quantity of about 0.5 to 1 ug RNA underwent reverse transcription using random hexamers. TCRdb processed the immunoSEQ multiplex PCR reads anew with MiXCR; each CDR3 protein has one entry. This sample has about 83,000 distinct CDR3 sequences, with 96% found just once. Sequences were obtained from CD8+ T cells from PBMCs. These receptors came from a human donor with Susac syndrome.

The sample holds one count of this clonotype. This chain connects TRBV19 to TRBJ2-2; D remains unclear. Germline CDR1 reads LNHDA; CDR2 reads SQIVND (reference sequence). V was trimmed by 5 bases and J by 6 bases, leaving 10 bases between them. This CDR3 comprises 13 residues. The CDR3 coding sequence is TGTGCCAGTAGTCCCAGAGGCTCCGGGGAGCTGTTTTTT. Amino acid sequence: CASSPRGSGELFF.

The chain is built from TRBV29-1 and TRBJ2-5; 13 bases are a match to TRBD2. V was clipped by 1 base and J by 5 bases; unmatched bases: 10. Germline V gene lookup returns CDR1 SQVTM and CDR2 ANQGSEA. This CDR3 has 17 amino acids. The DNA of the CDR3 is TGCAGCGTTGAAGGACTAGCGGGAGGAGCCCCACAGGAGACCCAGTACTTC. Translating gives CSVEGLAGGAPQETQYF.

This clonotype has only one observation. The chain is built from TRBV29-1 and TRBJ2-1; 13 bases are shared with TRBD2. The CDR3 spans 13 residues. Germline V gives CDR1 SQVTM, CDR2 ANQGSEA. V dropped 4 bases and J dropped 9; count of bases not matched to a gene: 3. CDR3: CSVGTSGGVEQFF. DNA for the CDR3: TGCAGCGTTGGTACTAGCGGGGGGGTTGAGCAGTTCTTC.

This clonotype was counted only a few times. The rearrangement joins TRBV20-1 to TRBJ2-1; unclear D gene. This CDR3 region has 13 residues. Per the germline V gene, CDR1 is DFQATT and CDR2 is SNEGSKA (reference sequence). With 5 bases removed from V and 0 bases from J, the gap between germline ends came to 8 bases. CDR3 bases: TGCAGTGCTCCTACCAGCTCCTACAATGAGCAGTTCTTC. Translating it yields CSAPTSSYNEQFF.

The chain links TRBV27 to TRBJ1-2; a weak D match, TRBD1 (5 bases). CDR1 MNHEY and CDR2 SMNVEV come from the germline V gene (reference sequence). The CDR3 extends over 13 amino acids. Trimming left V 0 bases short and J 8 bases short, with 10 bases between. The CDR3 loop reads CASSLSGARGYTF. The CDR3 nucleotides read TGTGCCAGCAGTTTATCAGGGGCTAGAGGCTACACCTTC.

V is TRBV12-3 or TRBV12-4 and J is TRBJ1-1; D remains unclear. Between the trimmed V and J ends, which lost 0 bases and 6 bases, there was a span of 14 bases. The CDR3 has 15 amino acids. The chain's CDR3 is CASSLAAGERPEAFF. In DNA, the CDR3 is TGTGCCAGCAGTTTAGCTGCAGGAGAGCGGCCTGAAGCTTTCTTT.

The rearrangement joins TRBV12-3 or TRBV12-4 to TRBJ1-5; D uncertain. V was clipped by 8 bases and J by 6 bases, with 8 bases between them. CDR3 size: 11 residues. This chain's CDR3 is CASGNGQPQHF. CDR3 sequence (DNA): TGTGCCAGCGGGAATGGTCAGCCCCAGCATTTT.

V usage is TRBV5-6 and J usage is TRBJ1-5; possibly TRBD1 for D (6 bases). V lost 4 bases, J lost 1 base, and 12 bases lay in between. The CDR3 length is 15 residues. Germline V gene lookup returns CDR1 SGHDT and CDR2 YYEEEE. The CDR3 spells CASSPGASSNQPQHF. CDR3 DNA sequence: TGTGCCAGCAGCCCAGGGGCGAGCAGCAATCAGCCCCAGCATTTT.

The CDR3 bases are TGTGCCAGCGCCCCCGGGCGAGGGGCAGATACGCAGTATTTT. It translates to CASAPGRGADTQYF. The chain has TRBV9 and TRBJ2-3; D may match TRBD1 or TRBD2 (5 bases each). V was trimmed by 7 bases and J by 4 bases, leaving 16 bases between them. Germline V CDR1 and CDR2: SGDLS, YYNGEE. The CDR3 spans 14 residues.

CDR3 coding DNA: TGCAGCGTTGTCGTTGTAGGACAGGGAAGGGGTAACGGGTACCAAGAGACCCAGTACTTC. Translated, it gives CSVVVVGQGRGNGYQETQYF. The chain uses TRBV29-1 and TRBJ2-5; 8 nucleotides match TRBD1. Per the germline V gene, CDR1 is SQVTM and CDR2 is ANQGSEA. Unmatched junction bases numbered 22, after V lost 4 bases and J lost 0 bases. CDR3 length equals 20 residues.

The chain employs TRBV9 and TRBJ2-5; D may correspond to TRBD1 or TRBD2 (5 bases each). The germline CDR1 and CDR2 sequences are SGDLS and YYNGEE. The CDR3 is 17 amino acids. V was shortened by 7 bases and J by 0 bases, with 22 bases between the two germline ends. Written as DNA, the CDR3 is TGTGCCAGCTCACCAGAAGGGGTAGCGTTATACCAAGAGACCCAGTACTTC. Protein sequence: CASSPEGVALYQETQYF.

This clonotype was recorded only once. V is TRBV30 and J is TRBJ2-7; no definite D call. The CDR3 runs to 12 residues. Germline V CDR1 and CDR2: GTSNPN, SVGIG (reference sequence). The V and J ends lost 5 bases and 9 bases respectively, with 17 bases between them. For the CDR3, the DNA is TGTGCCTGGGCCCGAAACAGAGGCGGGCAGTACTTC. This encodes CAWARNRGGQYF.

This sequence joins TRBV27 and TRBJ2-7; a possible D gene is TRBD2 (7 bases). The V end was cut by 2 bases, the J end by 2 bases, with 10 bases between. CDR1 and CDR2 from the germline V gene are MNHEY and SMNVEV (reference sequence). The CDR3 covers 14 residues. DNA for the CDR3: TGTGCCAGCAGTTTAAAGGGGGGGACCTACGAGCAGTACTTC. Translation: CASSLKGGTYEQYF.

This clonotype has just one count. The chain recombines TRBV7-2 with TRBJ2-3, with D possibly matching TRBD2 (7 bases). V was shortened by 5 bases and J by 3 bases, with 15 bases between the two germline ends. In germline, CDR1 is SGHTA, CDR2 FQGNSA. The CDR3 covers 15 residues. CDR3: CASSAEGGRTDTQYF. In nucleotides, the CDR3 is TGTGCCAGCAGCGCGGAGGGGGGGCGGACAGATACGCAGTATTTT.